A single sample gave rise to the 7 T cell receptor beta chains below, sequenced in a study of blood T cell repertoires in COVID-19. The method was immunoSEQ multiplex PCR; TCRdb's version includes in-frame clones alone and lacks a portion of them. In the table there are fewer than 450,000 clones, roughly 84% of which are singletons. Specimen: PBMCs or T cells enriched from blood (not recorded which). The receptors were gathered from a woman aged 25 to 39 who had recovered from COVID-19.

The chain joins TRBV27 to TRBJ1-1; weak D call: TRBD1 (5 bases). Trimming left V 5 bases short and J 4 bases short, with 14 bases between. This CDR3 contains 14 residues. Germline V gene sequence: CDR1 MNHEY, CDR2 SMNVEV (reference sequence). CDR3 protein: CASSPARGGTEAFF. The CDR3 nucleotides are TGTGCCAGCAGTCCCGCCCGGGGGGGCACTGAAGCTTTCTTT.

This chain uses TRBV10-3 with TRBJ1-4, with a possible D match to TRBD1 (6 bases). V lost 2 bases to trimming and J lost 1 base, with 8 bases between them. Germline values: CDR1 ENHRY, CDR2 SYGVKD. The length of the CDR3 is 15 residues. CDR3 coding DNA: TGTGCCATCAGTGAGGGGGGCGGAACTAATGAAAAACTGTTTTTT. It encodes CAISEGGGTNEKLFF.

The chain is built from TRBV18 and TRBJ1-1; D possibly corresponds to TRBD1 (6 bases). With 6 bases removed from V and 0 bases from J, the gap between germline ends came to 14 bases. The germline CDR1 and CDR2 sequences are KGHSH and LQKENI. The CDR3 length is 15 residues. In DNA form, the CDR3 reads TGTGCCAGCTCGCCCCAGGGGCAAATGAACACTGAAGCTTTCTTT. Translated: CASSPQGQMNTEAFF.

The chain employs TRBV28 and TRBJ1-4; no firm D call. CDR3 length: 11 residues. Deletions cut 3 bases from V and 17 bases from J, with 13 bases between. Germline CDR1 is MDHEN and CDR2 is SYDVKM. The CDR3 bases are TGTGCCAGCAGTTTTAGAGGGAACCAATTTTTT. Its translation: CASSFRGNQFF.

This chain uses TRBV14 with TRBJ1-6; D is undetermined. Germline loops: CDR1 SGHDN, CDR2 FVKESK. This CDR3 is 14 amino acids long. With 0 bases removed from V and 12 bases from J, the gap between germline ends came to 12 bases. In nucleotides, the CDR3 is TGTGCCAGCAGCCAAGATCCGGGGATAGGACCCCTCCACTTT. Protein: CASSQDPGIGPLHF.

The CDR3 reads CASSPGTATDTQYF. The CDR3 region has the DNA TGTGCCAGCTCCCCCGGGACAGCGACAGATACGCAGTATTTT. The V call is TRBV18, the J call TRBJ2-3; 7 positions match TRBD1. This CDR3 is built from 14 residues. J lost 3 bases, V lost 6 bases, and 6 bases had no gene match. Looked up from germline, CDR1 is KGHSH and CDR2 is LQKENI.

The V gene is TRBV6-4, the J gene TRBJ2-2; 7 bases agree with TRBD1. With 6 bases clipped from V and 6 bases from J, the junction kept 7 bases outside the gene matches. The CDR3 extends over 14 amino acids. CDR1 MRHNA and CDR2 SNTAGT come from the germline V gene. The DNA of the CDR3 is TGTGCCAGCAGACCTCAACAGGGGCCCGGGGAGCTGTTTTTT. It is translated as CASRPQQGPGELFF.